Following are 21 T cell receptor beta chains from one sample sequenced in a study of OX40 agonist ivuxolimab in advanced cancers. Produced via immunoSEQ multiplex PCR; TCRdb's table is partial and in-frame only. The repertoire holds 70,000 to 95,000 clones, around 82% seen once, with roughly 0.76% in the top ten. The sample consisted of CD4+ or CD8+ T cells sorted from blood, taken in a trial of the OX40 agonist ivuxolimab. The receptor set was obtained from an adult with an advanced solid tumor such as melanoma, head and neck, liver or kidney cancer.

CDR3 DNA sequence: TGTGCCAGCAGCGGCGGACTAGCGGACCGCAACCAAGAGACCCAGTACTTC. Translating it yields CASSGGLADRNQETQYF. V gene TRBV7-6 combines with J gene TRBJ2-5, with 10 bases fitting TRBD2. The trim removed 5 bases at V and 0 bases at J, leaving 9 bases unmatched. The CDR3 loop spans 17 amino acids. Germline V gene data show CDR1 as SGHVS and CDR2 as FNYEAQ.

The V call is TRBV4-1, the J call TRBJ2-1; 12 bases are shared with TRBD2. This CDR3 region has 17 residues. Germline loops: CDR1 MGHRA, CDR2 YSYEKL. Losses at the gene ends were 1 base for V and 7 bases for J; bases not matched to a gene: 8. CDR3 sequence (DNA): TGCGCCAGCAGCCAAGGGTTGACTAGCGGGAGTAGGAATGAGCAGTTCTTC. Amino acids: CASSQGLTSGSRNEQFF.

The rearrangement links TRBV29-1 to TRBJ2-3; possibly TRBD1 for D (5 bases). The length of the CDR3 is 13 residues. Germline V CDR1 and CDR2: SQVTM, ANQGSEA. The germline V and J ends were trimmed by 2 bases and 1 base, with 7 bases remaining between them. The CDR3 DNA follows: TGCAGCGTTGAACTAGGGGGCACAGATACGCAGTATTTT. Translated: CSVELGGTDTQYF.

To note about this clone: Within the sample, other DNA sequences also encode this same CDR3. V gene TRBV27 combines with J gene TRBJ1-3; D remains unclear. Trimming removed 0 bases from V and 2 bases from J, with 5 bases in between. Germline V gene lookup returns CDR1 MNHEY and CDR2 SMNVEV (reference sequence). The CDR3 spans 14 residues. The CDR3 region has the DNA TGTGCCAGCAGTTTATCCTTTCCTGGAAACACCATATATTTT. Its translation is CASSLSFPGNTIYF.

This clone turned up a few times. The rearrangement joins TRBV12-5 to TRBJ1-5; TRBD1 agrees at 11 bases. The V gene's germline CDR1 is LGHNT and CDR2 FRNRAP. J lost 4 bases, V lost 5 bases, and 10 bases had no gene match. The CDR3 spans 17 residues. The CDR3 protein is CASGLTGTGGINQPQHF. The CDR3 DNA reads as TGTGCTAGTGGTCTCACCGGGACAGGGGGAATTAATCAGCCCCAGCATTTT.

This clone was seen a single time. V and J are TRBV25-1 and TRBJ2-7, with 8 bases aligning to TRBD1. Trimming at V came to 3 bases and at J to 3 bases, leaving 4 bases not matched to a gene. The CDR3 totals 14 residues. Per the germline V gene, CDR1 is MGHDK and CDR2 is SYGVNS. The CDR3 DNA follows: TGTGCCAGCAGTGACGGACAGGGTATCTACGAGCAGTACTTC. Its protein is CASSDGQGIYEQYF.

The chain has TRBV18 and TRBJ1-1; no clear D gene. V lost 1 base and J 1 base, leaving 10 bases between the germline ends. CDR1 and CDR2 from the germline V gene are KGHSH and LQKENI. The CDR3 length is 15 residues. CDR3 in amino acids: CASSPRVLQNTEAFF. CDR3 nucleotide sequence: TGTGCCAGCTCACCACGTGTACTCCAGAACACTGAAGCTTTCTTT.

This clone has only one observation. V usage is TRBV28 and J usage is TRBJ1-1; D is unclear. The CDR3 sequence is 13 residues long. The V gene's germline CDR1 is MDHEN and CDR2 SYDVKM. V lost 1 base to trimming and J lost 4 bases, with 7 bases between them. Written as DNA, the CDR3 is TGTGCCAGCAGTTTATCGCTGGGCACTGAAGCTTTCTTT. It encodes CASSLSLGTEAFF. Full variable domain (outside the CDR3, taken from reference TRBV28 and TRBJ1-1): DVKVTQSSRYLVKRTGEKVFLECVQDMDHENMFWYRQDPGLGLRLIYFSYDVKMKEKGDIPEGYSVSREKKERFSLILESASTNQTSMYLCASSLSLGTEAFFGQGTRLTVV.

The chain carries TRBV7-9 and TRBJ1-2, with 7 bases matching TRBD1. With 5 bases clipped from V and 6 bases from J, the junction kept 6 bases outside the gene matches. The CDR3 has 13 amino acids. The germline V gene has CDR1 SEHNR and CDR2 FQNEAQ (reference sequence). The CDR3 is CASSILTGDGYTF. The DNA of the CDR3 is TGTGCCAGCAGCATCCTTACAGGGGATGGCTACACCTTC.

The chain carries TRBV6-1 and TRBJ1-2; no clear D gene. This CDR3 contains 15 residues. Germline assignment: CDR1 MNHNS and CDR2 SASEGT. The V end was cut by 2 bases, the J end by 2 bases, with 12 bases between. This chain's CDR3 is CASSEMVGGNYGYTF. CDR3 bases: TGTGCCAGCAGTGAAATGGTAGGAGGGAACTATGGCTACACCTTC.

The chain uses TRBV5-1 and TRBJ2-7; D uncertain. The CDR3 contains 15 residues. The germline V gene has CDR1 SGHRS and CDR2 YFSETQ. Trimming removed 0 bases at V and 2 bases at J, with 12 bases between. The DNA of the CDR3 is TGCGCCAGCAGCTTGGGGCCCCAGTTGGCCTACGAGCAGTACTTC. Amino acids: CASSLGPQLAYEQYF.

The chain joins TRBV12-5 to TRBJ1-1, with D unresolved. CDR1 is LGHNT and CDR2 is FRNRAP in the germline V gene. Trimming took off 6 bases at V and 6 bases at J, with 11 bases between the two ends. The CDR3 is made up of 12 amino acids. CDR3 protein: CASGPDSPEAFF. The CDR3 DNA reads as TGTGCTAGTGGACCGGACTCTCCTGAAGCTTTCTTT. Combining the CDR3 with reference TRBV12-5 and TRBJ1-1 gives the whole variable domain DARVTQTPRHKVTEMGQEVTMRCQPILGHNTVFWYRQTMMQGLELLAYFRNRAPLDDSGMPKDRFSAEMPDATLATLKIQPSEPRDSAVYFCASGPDSPEAFFGQGTRLTVV.

Only a few counts were recorded for this clone. This chain connects TRBV7-2 to TRBJ2-7; D may be TRBD1 or TRBD2 (5 bases each). V was clipped by 1 base and J by 0 bases, with 13 bases between them. Germline assignment: CDR1 SGHTA and CDR2 FQGNSA. CDR3 length: 16 residues. This chain's CDR3 is CASSLGGTELSYEQYF. The CDR3 DNA reads TGTGCCAGCAGCTTAGGGGGGACGGAACTCTCCTACGAGCAGTACTTC.

The chain has TRBV7-2 and TRBJ2-3, with TRBD2 matching over 7 bases. With V trimmed by 1 base and J by 5 bases, 6 bases remained unmatched. In germline, CDR1 is SGHTA, CDR2 FQGNSA. CDR3 length equals 15 residues. The CDR3 DNA reads TGTGCCAGCAGCTTAGTGGTGGGGAGGGGAGATACGCAGTATTTT. Translation: CASSLVVGRGDTQYF.

The V call is TRBV6-5, the J call TRBJ2-7, with 10 nucleotides matching TRBD1. V dropped 8 bases and J dropped 3; count of bases not matched to a gene: 4. This CDR3 comprises 13 residues. Germline V gene lookup returns CDR1 MNHEY and CDR2 SVGAGI. DNA of the CDR3: TGTGCCAGCTGCCGGGACAGGGGCTACGAGCAGTACTTC. It encodes CASCRDRGYEQYF.

The chain carries TRBV5-1 and TRBJ2-6, with D unresolved. CDR1 and CDR2 from the germline V gene are SGHRS and YFSETQ. Deletions cut 4 bases from V and 0 bases from J, with 8 bases between. CDR3 length: 15 amino acids. This CDR3 is CASSPTLSGANVLTF. The CDR3 region has the DNA TGCGCCAGCAGCCCAACTCTCTCTGGGGCCAACGTCCTGACTTTC.

The chain recombines TRBV2 with TRBJ1-4, with D tentatively TRBD1 (5 bases). The V end was cut by 7 bases, the J end by 6 bases, with 15 bases between. Germline V gene lookup returns CDR1 SNHLY and CDR2 FYNNEI. The CDR3 length is 14 residues. The CDR3 DNA sequence: TGTGCCAGCAAAGAGGGGAGTTCGGATGAAAAACTGTTTTTT. This sequence encodes CASKEGSSDEKLFF.

V and J are TRBV10-3 and TRBJ1-1; D call uncertain. V lost 6 bases and J 0 bases, leaving 8 bases between the germline ends. The length of the CDR3 is 13 residues. Germline loops: CDR1 ENHRY, CDR2 SYGVKD. The CDR3 nucleotides read TGTGCCATCAGCGGACGGTTGAACACTGAAGCTTTCTTT. It is translated as CAISGRLNTEAFF.

This clone was counted a single time. The chain links TRBV18 to TRBJ2-3; TRBD2 is a possible D gene (6 bases). Germline V gene lookup returns CDR1 KGHSH and CDR2 LQKENI. V lost 3 bases to trimming and J lost 5 bases, with 12 bases between them. The CDR3 is made up of 14 amino acids. CDR3 DNA sequence: TGTGCCAGCTCACCCATGGGGGGTCAAGATACGCAGTATTTT. Translated, it gives CASSPMGGQDTQYF.

V gene TRBV13 combines with J gene TRBJ2-5; D is possibly TRBD1 (5 bases). V lost 5 bases and J lost 5, with 15 bases in between. Per germline, CDR1 PRHDT and CDR2 FYEKMQ (reference sequence). This CDR3 has 14 amino acids. This CDR3 reads CASSPSAGLETQYF. Written as DNA, the CDR3 is TGTGCCAGCAGCCCCAGTGCAGGGTTGGAGACCCAGTACTTC.

The J gene is TRBJ1-5, the V gene TRBV6-4; D gene unclear. CDR3 length: 10 residues. Germline V gives CDR1 MRHNA, CDR2 SNTAGT. The ends were cut back, 8 bases at V and 5 bases at J, with 4 bases in the middle. The CDR3 reads CASPYQPQHF. The CDR3 DNA reads TGTGCCAGCCCCTATCAGCCCCAGCATTTT.